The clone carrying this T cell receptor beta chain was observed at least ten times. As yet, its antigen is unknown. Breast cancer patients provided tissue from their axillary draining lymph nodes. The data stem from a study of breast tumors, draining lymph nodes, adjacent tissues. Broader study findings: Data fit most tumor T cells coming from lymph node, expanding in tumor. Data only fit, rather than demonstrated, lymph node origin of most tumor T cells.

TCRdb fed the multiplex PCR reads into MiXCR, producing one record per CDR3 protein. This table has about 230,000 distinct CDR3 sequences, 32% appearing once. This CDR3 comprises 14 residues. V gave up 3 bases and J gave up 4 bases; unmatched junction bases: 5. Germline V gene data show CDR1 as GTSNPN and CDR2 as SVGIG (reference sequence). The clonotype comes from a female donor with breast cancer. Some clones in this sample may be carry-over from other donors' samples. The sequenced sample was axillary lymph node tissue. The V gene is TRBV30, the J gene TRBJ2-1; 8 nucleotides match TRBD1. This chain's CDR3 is CAWRRQGTYNEQFF. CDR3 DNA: TGTGCCTGGAGACGACAGGGGACGTACAATGAGCAGTTCTTC.